This T cell receptor beta chain was recorded in a study of OX40 agonist ivuxolimab in advanced cancers. With respect to the entire study: Ivuxolimab was an agonistic, fully human IgG2 monoclonal antibody directed against OX40 (CD134), a costimulatory receptor. Intravenous ivuxolimab was administered to patients every 2 weeks at six dose levels: 0.01, 0.1, 0.3, 1.5, 3 and 10 mg/kg. Of the approximately 54 dose-escalation patients, hepatocellular carcinoma was present in approximately 20, melanoma in around 15, renal cell carcinoma in 9 and head and neck cancer in 9. A male proportion of approximately 83% and a mean age of 60 years, ranging from about 23 to 79, were recorded for the dose-escalation cohort. Patients were allowed to have had prior anti-PD-1, anti-PD-L1 or anti-CTLA-4 therapy, and around two fifths of the dose-escalation patients had been treated with checkpoint inhibitors. Partial responses occurred in three dose-escalation patients, of whom one had hepatocellular carcinoma and two had cutaneous melanoma. Peripheral TCRbeta sequencing aimed to test whether ivuxolimab altered TCR sequence diversity and caused clonal T-cell expansion. The paper describes the monotherapy dose-escalation part (N of about 55 patients) of the phase I trial of ivuxolimab. What the research found in general, with its limitations: Low levels of normalized T-cell clonal expansion were also seen in some nonresponding patients. Antigen specificity was not determined for the clonally expanded peripheral T cells. At doses from 0.1 to 3.0 mg/kg, clonal expansion was seen in both CD4+ and CD8+ blood T cells between baseline and week 6. After ivuxolimab, CD8+ T cells had more expanded clones than CD4+ T cells on average. In the 0.1-3.0 mg/kg groups, partial responders had among the lowest normalized peripheral clonal expansion, particularly in CD8+ T cells.

A word on this clone: Its antigen target is currently unknown. One base away there is no much larger clone; base qualities are not given.

To sequence the TCRbeta CDR3 region, genomic DNA was isolated from the sorted cells. TCRbeta CDR3 regions were sequenced using the immunoSEQ Assay. The clones in this table, taken by TCRdb from immuneACCESS, are in-frame only. Not every clone is retained; where verified, under half of the shortfall comes from an unresolved V gene, and the cause of the rest is unknown. Recorded for this sample are tens of thousands of clones; around nine tenths of them occurred a single time. The top ten hold approximately 0.9% of the sample. The germline V gene (reference sequence) provides CDR1 WNHNN and CDR2 SYGVQD. Clipping removes 8 bases from V and 0 bases from J, with 5 as the unmatched junction base count. From the cysteine up to the phenylalanine, the CDR3 has a length of 15 residues. Solely the CDR3 DNA is kept, with 45 bases framed from the first base. The trial excluded patients who had a history of autoimmune disease or who were on systemic immunosuppression. Peripheral blood for TCR sequencing was drawn from every dose cohort at baseline, at cycle 4 day 1 and at cycle 7 day 1. Samples were obtained from an open-label, multicenter, first-in-human phase I dose-escalation trial of ivuxolimab. Adults with locally advanced or metastatic melanoma, renal cell, hepatocellular, or head and neck squamous cell carcinoma were enrolled in the trial. Before TCR sequencing, CD4+ T cells and CD8+ T cells from peripheral blood were sorted into separate populations.

The starting material was CD4+ or CD8+ T cells sorted from blood, obtained in a trial of the OX40 agonist ivuxolimab. In this chain, TRBV10-1 is recombined with TRBJ2-3, with 10 bases aligning to TRBD2. This TCR came from an adult with an advanced solid tumor such as melanoma, head and neck, liver or kidney cancer. The DNA sequence reads TGCGCCAGCTCCCCGGGACTAGCGAGCACAGATACGCAGTATTTT. This sequence encodes CASSPGLASTDTQYF.